These 14 T cell receptor beta chains were all obtained from the same sample, sequenced in a study of lymphopenia after photon versus proton radiotherapy. The repertoire was sequenced with immunoSEQ multiplex PCR; TCRdb's copy has only in-frame clones and lacks some. Here the sample spans roughly 25,000 clones, roughly 87% being singletons. This specimen consisted of peripheral blood, obtained from a patient treated with photon-based radiotherapy. Receptors originate from a man between 45 and 60 years old with gastric cancer.

J is TRBJ2-1 and V is TRBV6-6, with D uncertain. Germline V CDR1 and CDR2: MNHNY, SVGAGI (reference sequence). V shed 5 bases and J shed 10 bases, with 9 bases lying between them. This CDR3 is built from 11 residues. The CDR3 coding sequence is TGTGCCAGCAGTCCGCACGGGGAGCAGTTCTTC. Protein sequence: CASSPHGEQFF.

The V and J genes are TRBV4-1 and TRBJ2-7; maybe TRBD1 (6 bases). Germline CDR1 reads MGHRA; CDR2 reads YSYEKL. V shed 0 bases and J shed 3 bases, with 12 bases lying between them. This CDR3 is 15 amino acids long. Written as DNA, the CDR3 is TGCGCCAGCAGCCAAGATCCCCAGGGGTACTACGAGCAGTACTTC. Encoded protein: CASSQDPQGYYEQYF.

This clone was seen once. The chain recombines TRBV18 with TRBJ2-3, with D perhaps TRBD2 (5 bases). The CDR3 loop spans 14 amino acids. With 3 bases removed from V and 2 bases from J, the gap between germline ends came to 9 bases. Germline values: CDR1 KGHSH, CDR2 LQKENI. Written as DNA, the CDR3 is TGTGCCAGCTCACCGAGGGTCCACACAGATACGCAGTATTTT. This sequence encodes CASSPRVHTDTQYF.

The chain employs TRBV7-2 and TRBJ2-7, with TRBD1 identical over 8 bases. The CDR3 is 16 residues long. In germline, CDR1 is SGHTA, CDR2 FQGNSA. V shed 5 bases, J shed 5 bases, and the junction held 14 bases outside the gene matches. CDR3 in DNA: TGTGCCAGCAGCGCTTGGCCGGGACAGGTCAAGGACGAGCAGTACTTC. Encoded protein: CASSAWPGQVKDEQYF.

The V gene is TRBV20-1, the J gene TRBJ2-2; D gene ambiguous. Deletions cut 6 bases from V and 5 bases from J, with 7 bases between. Germline values: CDR1 DFQATT, CDR2 SNEGSKA (reference sequence). The CDR3 is 11 residues long. The CDR3 is CSAPSTGELFF. The CDR3 nucleotides are TGCAGTGCCCCCTCGACCGGGGAGCTGTTTTTT.

The rearrangement links TRBV9 to TRBJ1-5; the D is unclear. This CDR3 spans 14 amino acids. Per germline, CDR1 SGDLS and CDR2 YYNGEE. Trimming took 0 bases from V and 4 from J, leaving 8 bases between them. This CDR3 is CASSVAAGNQPQHF. DNA for the CDR3: TGTGCCAGCAGCGTAGCGGCGGGGAATCAGCCCCAGCATTTT.

This chain connects TRBV7-3 to TRBJ2-1, with D perhaps assigned TRBD1 or TRBD2 (6 bases each). This CDR3 comprises 17 residues. V was pared by 1 base and J by 10 bases, with 23 bases between. Germline V gives CDR1 SGHTA, CDR2 FQGTGA. The CDR3 sequence: CASSLRGAGDPLGEQFF. The DNA of the CDR3 is TGTGCCAGCAGCTTAAGGGGGGCAGGGGACCCCCTCGGGGAGCAGTTCTTC.

The chain has TRBV7-2 and TRBJ1-1; D is uncertain. V was clipped by 1 base and J by 11 bases, with 14 bases between them. Germline V gene lookup returns CDR1 SGHTA and CDR2 FQGNSA. This CDR3 comprises 13 residues. DNA for the CDR3: TGTGCCAGCAGCTTAGATTTCCGGGAATCGGCTTTCTTT. Its protein product is CASSLDFRESAFF.

The chain is built from TRBV7-3 and TRBJ2-3, with unresolved D. Trimming took 0 bases from V and 2 from J, leaving 9 bases between them. Per the germline V gene, CDR1 is SGHTA and CDR2 is FQGTGA. The CDR3 extends over 15 amino acids. Written as DNA, the CDR3 is TGTGCCAGCAGCTTAACCCCCTTTATCACAGATACGCAGTATTTT. Translating it yields CASSLTPFITDTQYF.

The chain combines TRBV5-8 with TRBJ2-3, with TRBD1 matching over 9 bases. The germline gives CDR1 SGHTS, CDR2 YDEGEE. Germline trimming cut 1 base from V and 3 bases from J; bases unmatched to any gene: 12. The CDR3 spans 18 residues. CDR3 sequence reads: CASSLWGLGTGWTDTQYF. The CDR3 nucleotides read TGTGCCAGCAGCTTGTGGGGTCTGGGGACAGGGTGGACAGATACGCAGTATTTT.

The chain has TRBV30 and TRBJ1-4, with D hard to call. There are 13 residues in the CDR3. CDR1 and CDR2 from the germline V gene are GTSNPN and SVGIG (reference sequence). Trimming took off 6 bases at V and 8 bases at J, with 16 bases between the two ends. The CDR3 bases are TGTGCCTGTACTCCGGGAAGAGGGGAAAAACTGTTTTTT. Translating it yields CACTPGRGEKLFF.

The rearrangement uses TRBV7-3 and TRBJ2-3; 11 bases are a match to TRBD2. The CDR3 length is 15 residues. Germline CDR1 and CDR2: SGHTA and FQGTGA. V shed 3 bases, J shed 3 bases, and the junction held 2 bases outside the gene matches. DNA for the CDR3: TGTGCCAGCAGCTTGACTAGCGGGGATACAGATACGCAGTATTTT. Amino acids: CASSLTSGDTDTQYF.

This chain connects TRBV6-5 to TRBJ2-2, with D possibly being TRBD2 (7 bases). Trimming pared 5 bases from V and 4 bases from J, leaving 11 bases between. Germline assignment: CDR1 MNHEY and CDR2 SVGAGI. The CDR3 is made up of 14 amino acids. CDR3 in amino acids: CASSEGGSTGELFF. The CDR3 DNA reads as TGTGCCAGCAGTGAGGGGGGGTCCACCGGGGAGCTGTTTTTT.

The chain combines TRBV27 with TRBJ2-7; 7 nucleotides line up with TRBD1. This CDR3 is 13 amino acids long. V was pared by 3 bases and J by 3 bases, with 2 bases of the junction left unmatched. Germline loops: CDR1 MNHEY, CDR2 SMNVEV (reference sequence). The CDR3 DNA reads as TGTGCCAGCAGTTTGGGACAGCGCTACGAGCAGTACTTC. Its protein product is CASSLGQRYEQYF.